In its sample, the clone carrying this T cell receptor beta chain was seen a few times. Its antigen is currently unknown. The read is 3 residues too short to cover the CDR3 end, so that end is filled in from the germline J gene. Measured with immunoSEQ multiplex PCR; TCRdb has only the in-frame clones, and not every one. This sample carries roughly 30,000 clones, none of them present only once. This sample is drawn from a study of T cell clonality in common variable immunodeficiency. Study results and caveats: CVID subjects showed higher TCRbeta clonality than healthy controls. Links between repertoire features and CVID complications were heterogeneity-limited. Compared with controls, CVID subjects had fewer shared TCRbeta clones.

Germline V gene data show CDR1 as SGHNT and CDR2 as YYREEE (reference sequence). The CDR3 has 15 residues. V was cut by 4 bases and J by 8 bases, with 19 bases left in between. The specimen sequenced was peripheral blood mononuclear cells. The receptor was isolated from a person between 18 and 69 years old in good health. The V and J genes are TRBV5-4 and TRBJ2-1; TRBD1 is a possible D gene (6 bases). The CDR3: CASSPPGRSGDEQFF. Partial CDR3 DNA: TGTGCCAGCAGCCCACCGGGTCGATCAGGGGATGAG.